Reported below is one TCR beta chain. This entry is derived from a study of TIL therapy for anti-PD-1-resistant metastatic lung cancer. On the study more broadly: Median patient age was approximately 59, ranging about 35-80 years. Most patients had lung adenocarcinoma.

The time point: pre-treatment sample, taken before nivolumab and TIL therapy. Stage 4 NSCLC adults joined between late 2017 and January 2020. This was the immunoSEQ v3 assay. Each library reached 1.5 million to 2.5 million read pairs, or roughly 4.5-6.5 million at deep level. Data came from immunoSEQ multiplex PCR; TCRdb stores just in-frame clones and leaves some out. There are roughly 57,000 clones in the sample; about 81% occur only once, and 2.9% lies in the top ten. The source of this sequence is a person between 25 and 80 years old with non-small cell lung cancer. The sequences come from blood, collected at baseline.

The CDR3 loop is CASSWGSSPLHF. The CDR3 region has the DNA TGTGCCAGCAGCTGGGGCAGTTCACCCCTCCACTTT. The chain combines TRBV6-2 or TRBV6-3 with TRBJ1-6; weak D call: TRBD1 (5 bases). V was clipped by 6 bases and J by 9 bases, with 9 bases between them. Germline V gives CDR1 MNHEY, CDR2 SVGEGT. The CDR3 loop spans 12 amino acids.